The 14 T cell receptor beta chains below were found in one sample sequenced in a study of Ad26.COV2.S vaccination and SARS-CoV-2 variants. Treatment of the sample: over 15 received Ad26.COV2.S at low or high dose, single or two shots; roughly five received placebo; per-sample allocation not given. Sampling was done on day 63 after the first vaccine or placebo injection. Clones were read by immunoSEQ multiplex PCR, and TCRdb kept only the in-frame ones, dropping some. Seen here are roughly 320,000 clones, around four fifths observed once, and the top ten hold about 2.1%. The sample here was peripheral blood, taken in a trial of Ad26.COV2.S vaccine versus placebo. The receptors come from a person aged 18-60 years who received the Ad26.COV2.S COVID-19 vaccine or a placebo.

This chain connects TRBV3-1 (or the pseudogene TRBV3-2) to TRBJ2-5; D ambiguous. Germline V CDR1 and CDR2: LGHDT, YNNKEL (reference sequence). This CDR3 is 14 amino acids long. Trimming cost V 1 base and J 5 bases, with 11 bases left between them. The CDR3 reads CASSQASGRETQYF. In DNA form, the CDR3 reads TGTGCCAGCAGCCAAGCGTCCGGTCGGGAGACCCAGTACTTC.

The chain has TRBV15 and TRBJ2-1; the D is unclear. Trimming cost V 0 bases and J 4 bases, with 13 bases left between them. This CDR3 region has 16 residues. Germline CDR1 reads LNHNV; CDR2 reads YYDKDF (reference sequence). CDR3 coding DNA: TGTGCCACCAGCAGAGAACGGATCCCGGGTTACAATGAGCAGTTCTTC. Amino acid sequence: CATSRERIPGYNEQFF. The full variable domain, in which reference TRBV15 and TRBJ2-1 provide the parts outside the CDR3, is DAMVIQNPRYQVTQFGKPVTLSCSQTLNHNVMYWYQQKSSQAPKLLFHYYDKDFNNEADTPDNFQSRRPNTSFCFLDIRSPGLGDTAMYLCATSRERIPGYNEQFFGPGTRLTVL.

The CDR3 nucleotides are TGTGCCAGCATGAGTTTTGGAGCTTTCTTT. Encoded protein: CASMSFGAFF. The rearrangement joins TRBV2 to TRBJ1-1; D uncertain. The germline V and J ends were trimmed by 7 bases and 10 bases, with 10 bases remaining between them. CDR1 SNHLY and CDR2 FYNNEI come from the germline V gene. This CDR3 is 10 amino acids long.

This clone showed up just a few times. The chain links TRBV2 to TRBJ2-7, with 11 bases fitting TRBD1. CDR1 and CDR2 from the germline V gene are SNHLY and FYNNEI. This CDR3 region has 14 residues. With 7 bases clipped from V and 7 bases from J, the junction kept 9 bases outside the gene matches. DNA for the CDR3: TGTGCCAGCACAAAGGGACAGGGGGTTGGGGAGCAGTACTTC. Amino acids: CASTKGQGVGEQYF. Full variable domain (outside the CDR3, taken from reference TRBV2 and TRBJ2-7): EPEVTQTPSHQVTQMGQEVILRCVPISNHLYFYWYRQILGQKVEFLVSFYNNEISEKSEIFDDQFSVERPDGSNFTLKIRSTKLEDSAMYFCASTKGQGVGEQYFGPGTRLTVT.

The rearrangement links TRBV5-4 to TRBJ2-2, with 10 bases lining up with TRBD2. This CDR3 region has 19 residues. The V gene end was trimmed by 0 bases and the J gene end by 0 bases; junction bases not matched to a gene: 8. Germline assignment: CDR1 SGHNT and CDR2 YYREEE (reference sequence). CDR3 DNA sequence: TGTGCCAGCAGCTTGGCCGGGGTAGCGGGGGGCACGAACACCGGGGAGCTGTTTTTT. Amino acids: CASSLAGVAGGTNTGELFF.

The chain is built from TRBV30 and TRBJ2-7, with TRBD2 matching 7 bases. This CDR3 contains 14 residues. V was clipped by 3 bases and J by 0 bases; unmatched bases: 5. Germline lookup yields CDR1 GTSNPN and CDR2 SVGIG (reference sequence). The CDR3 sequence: CAWRGWEGSYEQYF. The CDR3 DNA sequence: TGTGCCTGGAGGGGGTGGGAGGGCTCCTACGAGCAGTACTTC.

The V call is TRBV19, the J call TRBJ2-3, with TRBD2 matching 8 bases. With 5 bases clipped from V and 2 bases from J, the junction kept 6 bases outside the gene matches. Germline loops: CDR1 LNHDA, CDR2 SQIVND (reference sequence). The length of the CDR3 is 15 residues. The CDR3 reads CASSLGLALTDTQYF. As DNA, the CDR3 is TGTGCCAGTAGTCTCGGACTAGCCCTCACAGATACGCAGTATTTT.

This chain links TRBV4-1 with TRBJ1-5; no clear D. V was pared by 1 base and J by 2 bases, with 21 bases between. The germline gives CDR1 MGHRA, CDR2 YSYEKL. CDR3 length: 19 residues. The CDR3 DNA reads TGCGCCAGCAGCCAAGTATTTCGTGTATCCGGAGGTGGCAATCAGCCCCAGCATTTT. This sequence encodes CASSQVFRVSGGGNQPQHF.

Written as DNA, the CDR3 is TGTGCCAGCAGCCCCTGGGGCAATGAGCAGTTCTTC. This encodes CASSPWGNEQFF. This rearrangement joins TRBV14 to TRBJ2-1; D gene unclear. Germline CDR1 reads SGHDN; CDR2 reads FVKESK. Trimming removed 4 bases at V and 6 bases at J, with 7 bases between. The CDR3 runs 12 residues. Together with reference TRBV14 and TRBJ2-1, the CDR3 gives the full variable domain: EAGVTQFPSHSVIEKGQTVTLRCDPISGHDNLYWYRRVMGKEIKFLLHFVKESKQDESGMPNNRFLAERTGGTYSTLKVQPAELEDSGVYFCASSPWGNEQFFGPGTRLTVL.

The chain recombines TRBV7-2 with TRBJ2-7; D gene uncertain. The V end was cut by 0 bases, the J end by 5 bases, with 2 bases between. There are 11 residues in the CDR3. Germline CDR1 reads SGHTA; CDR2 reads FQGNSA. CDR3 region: CASSLADEQYF. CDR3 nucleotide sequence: TGTGCCAGCAGCTTAGCTGACGAGCAGTACTTC. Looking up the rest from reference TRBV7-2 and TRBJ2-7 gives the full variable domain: GAGVSQSPSNKVTEKGKDVELRCDPISGHTALYWYRQSLGQGLEFLIYFQGNSAPDKSGLPSDRFSAERTGGSVSTLTIQRTQQEDSAVYLCASSLADEQYFGPGTRLTVT.

The CDR3: CASSEGYLDRRGYGYTF. In DNA form, the CDR3 reads TGTGCCAGCAGTGAAGGCTATTTGGACAGGCGTGGCTATGGCTACACCTTC. The rearrangement joins TRBV2 to TRBJ1-2; 7 positions agree with TRBD1. The CDR3 contains 17 residues. Germline V gives CDR1 SNHLY, CDR2 FYNNEI. J lost 4 bases, V lost 1 base, and 12 bases had no gene match.

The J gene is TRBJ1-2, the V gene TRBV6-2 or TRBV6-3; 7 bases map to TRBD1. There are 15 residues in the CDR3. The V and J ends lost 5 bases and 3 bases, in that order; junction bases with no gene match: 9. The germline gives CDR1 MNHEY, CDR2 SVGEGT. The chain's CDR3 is CASSRSHTGDYGYTF. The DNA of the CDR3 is TGTGCCAGCAGTCGATCTCATACAGGGGACTATGGCTACACCTTC.

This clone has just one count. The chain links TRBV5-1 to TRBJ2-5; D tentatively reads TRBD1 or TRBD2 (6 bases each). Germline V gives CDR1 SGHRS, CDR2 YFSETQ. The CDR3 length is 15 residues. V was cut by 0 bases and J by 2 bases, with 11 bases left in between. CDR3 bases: TGCGCCAGCAGCTTGGTGGGGGGCGGACAAGAGACCCAGTACTTC. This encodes CASSLVGGGQETQYF.

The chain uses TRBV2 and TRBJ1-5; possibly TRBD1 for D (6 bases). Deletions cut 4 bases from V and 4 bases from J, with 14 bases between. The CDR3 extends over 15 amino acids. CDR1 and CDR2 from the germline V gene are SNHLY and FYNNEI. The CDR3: CASSGDRSANQPQHF. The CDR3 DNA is TGTGCCAGCAGTGGCGACAGGTCTGCTAATCAGCCCCAGCATTTT. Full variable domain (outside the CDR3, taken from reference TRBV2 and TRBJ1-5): EPEVTQTPSHQVTQMGQEVILRCVPISNHLYFYWYRQILGQKVEFLVSFYNNEISEKSEIFDDQFSVERPDGSNFTLKIRSTKLEDSAMYFCASSGDRSANQPQHFGDGTRLSIL.